This TCR beta chain is drawn from a study of shared clonotypes between healthy human individuals. Whole-study context: The study enrolled a couple of women and a few men aged 18 to 49. CD8 memory received one plate per donor, CD8 naive two, CD4 memory three and CD4 naive three. Regarding the study as a whole: Naive subsets usually exceeded memory subsets in estimated richness. Blood alone was sampled, and tissue repertoires likely differ.

CDR3 length: 12 residues. The V segment lost 10 bases and the J segment 3 bases; nucleotides outside the gene matches: 5. Germline V gene lookup returns CDR1 ENHRY and CDR2 SYGVKD. Libraries were prepared by immunoSEQ multiplex PCR; TCRdb keeps only in-frame clonotypes and omits some of them. The sample lists 110,000 or so clones; around two thirds were seen once. In the case of this clone: The antigen is undetermined.

This chain uses TRBV10-3 with TRBJ1-2, with 7 positions matching TRBD1. The sequenced sample consisted of memory CD8+ T cells sorted from blood. Subset indicated: CD45RO+ cells pooled with CCR7-negative TemRA cells. The receptor was isolated from a young woman in good health. CDR3 DNA sequence: TGTGCCAAGCGAACAGGGGACTATGGCTACACCTTC. Translating gives CAKRTGDYGYTF.